Each of the 30 T cell receptor beta chains below was sequenced from the same sample in a study of somatic mutations in cytotoxic T cells in rheumatoid arthritis. Profiling relied on immunoSEQ multiplex PCR, and the TCRdb table lists in-frame clones only, not all of them. The sample yields approximately 13,000 clones, around 76% seen once. The material sequenced was CD8+ T cells sorted from blood. The receptors were gathered from an adult with rheumatoid arthritis.

This clone was counted between two and nine times. The chain couples TRBV4-1 to TRBJ2-7; 13 bases align to TRBD2. Trimming cost V 0 bases and J 3 bases; bases outside gene matches: 5. The CDR3 is made up of 17 amino acids. From germline, CDR1 is MGHRA and CDR2 YSYEKL. The CDR3 DNA follows: TGCGCCAGCAGCCAAGATGTCGGACTAGCGGGGGTCTACGAGCAGTACTTC. It codes for CASSQDVGLAGVYEQYF.

The chain links TRBV11-2 to TRBJ2-7; D remains ambiguous. V was trimmed by 1 base and J by 6 bases, leaving 13 bases between them. There are 14 residues in the CDR3. Germline CDR1 reads SGHAT; CDR2 reads FQNNGV. The CDR3 DNA reads as TGTGCCAGCAGCTTAGGTGGCTATAAAGGCGAGCAGTACTTC. Translation gives CASSLGGYKGEQYF.

This clone was picked up one time. The rearrangement joins TRBV28 to TRBJ1-1; D unclear. Trimming took 9 bases from V and 5 from J, leaving 10 bases between them. Germline V gene lookup returns CDR1 MDHEN and CDR2 SYDVKM. The CDR3 consists of 11 residues. Written as DNA, the CDR3 is TGTGCCAGTTTCGGATTAACTGAAGCTTTCTTT. Protein sequence: CASFGLTEAFF. Variable domain in full (rest from reference TRBV28 and TRBJ1-1): DVKVTQSSRYLVKRTGEKVFLECVQDMDHENMFWYRQDPGLGLRLIYFSYDVKMKEKGDIPEGYSVSREKKERFSLILESASTNQTSMYLCASFGLTEAFFGQGTRLTVV.

The J gene is TRBJ2-7, the V gene TRBV4-1; 9 nucleotides match TRBD2. Germline CDR1 is MGHRA and CDR2 is YSYEKL. The J segment lost 5 bases and the V segment lost 1 base, leaving 6 bases of the junction unmatched. This CDR3 spans 15 amino acids. CDR3 in DNA: TGCGCCAGCAGCCAAGCAGCGGGGGGCCGCAACGAGCAGTACTTC. Translated, it gives CASSQAAGGRNEQYF.

This clone came up a few times. The chain uses TRBV7-9 and TRBJ2-5, with 9 nucleotides matching TRBD2. The CDR3 extends over 15 amino acids. V dropped 1 base and J dropped 4; count of bases not matched to a gene: 4. Per the germline V gene, CDR1 is SEHNR and CDR2 is FQNEAQ (reference sequence). The CDR3 reads CASSLGSGSVETQYF. As DNA, the CDR3 is TGTGCCAGCAGCTTAGGTAGCGGGAGCGTAGAGACCCAGTACTTC.

The genes are TRBV7-6 and TRBJ1-1; D is uncertain. The V and J ends lost 0 bases and 1 base respectively, with 3 bases between them. Germline V gives CDR1 SGHVS, CDR2 FNYEAQ. The CDR3 is 13 amino acids. The CDR3 sequence is CASSLAGNTEAFF. The CDR3 region has the DNA TGTGCCAGCAGCTTAGCGGGGAACACTGAAGCTTTCTTT.

The CDR3 is CASSSRPGRPGKLFF. The CDR3 coding sequence is TGTGCCAGCAGTTCCCGGCCGGGGAGACCTGGAAAACTGTTTTTT. The chain carries TRBV27 and TRBJ1-4; D not certain. The CDR3 is made up of 15 amino acids. Trimming shortened V by 4 bases and J by 10 bases, and 19 bases separated the two germline ends. Germline loops: CDR1 MNHEY, CDR2 SMNVEV (reference sequence).

With regard to this clone: At one boundary the junction diverges from the germline segment, which might be a read error. This chain links TRBV7-7 with TRBJ2-3, with D maybe TRBD2 (5 bases). Germline V gene sequence: CDR1 SSHAT, CDR2 FNYEAQ (reference sequence). CDR3 size: 13 residues. For the CDR3, the DNA is TGTGCTAGCAGCTCCGGGAACACAGATACGCAGTATTTT. Its translation: CASSSGNTDTQYF. The full variable domain, its missing parts supplied by reference TRBV7-7 and TRBJ2-3, is GAGVSQSPRYKVTKRGQDVTLRCDPISSHATLYWYQQALGQGPEFLTYFNYEAQPDKSGLPSDRFSAERPEGSISTLTIQRTEQRDSAMYRCASSSGNTDTQYFGPGTRLTVL.

This clone was recorded once. The chain uses TRBV7-8 and TRBJ1-1, with 7 positions matching TRBD1. This CDR3 is 14 amino acids long. Germline V gives CDR1 SGHVS, CDR2 FQNEAQ. The V gene end was trimmed by 5 bases and the J gene end by 4 bases; junction bases not matched to a gene: 7. The CDR3 DNA is TGTGCCAGCAGCAACACAGGGGACGGCACTGAAGCTTTCTTT. This gives the protein CASSNTGDGTEAFF.

This clone was detected a few times. The chain combines TRBV5-1 with TRBJ1-2; tentative D call: TRBD1 (5 bases). The CDR3 loop spans 18 amino acids. Germline values: CDR1 SGHRS, CDR2 YFSETQ. Trimming shortened V by 2 bases and J by 0 bases, and 20 bases separated the two germline ends. The chain's CDR3 is CASSLAWLGAGANYGYTF. The CDR3 bases are TGCGCCAGCAGCTTAGCCTGGCTTGGGGCCGGGGCTAACTATGGCTACACCTTC.

The V and J genes are TRBV11-2 and TRBJ2-7; D is uncertain. The length of the CDR3 is 13 residues. From germline, CDR1 is SGHAT and CDR2 FQNNGV. The ends were cut back, 5 bases at V and 3 bases at J, with 11 bases in the middle. DNA for the CDR3: TGTGCCAGCAGCCGCCCGGAAATCTACGAGCAGTACTTC. Amino acid sequence: CASSRPEIYEQYF.

The J gene is TRBJ2-1, the V gene TRBV27; 8 bases match TRBD2. The CDR3 has 12 amino acids. The V gene's germline CDR1 is MNHEY and CDR2 SMNVEV (reference sequence). V shed 5 bases and J 9 bases; nucleotides not matched to a gene: 3. The CDR3 DNA follows: TGTGCCAGCAGTCCTACTAGCGGTGAGCAGTTCTTC. This translates into CASSPTSGEQFF.

The sample holds one count of this clone. V and J are TRBV5-6 and TRBJ1-2; maybe TRBD1 (6 bases). Germline CDR1 and CDR2: SGHDT and YYEEEE. This CDR3 region has 16 residues. V gave up 2 bases and J gave up 4 bases, with 18 bases separating them. The CDR3 nucleotides read TGTGCCAGCAGCTTATCCTCTAACAGGGTTCCCTATGGCTACACCTTC. Protein sequence: CASSLSSNRVPYGYTF.

This clone is medium-sized within its sample. This chain uses TRBV15 with TRBJ2-5, with D perhaps matching TRBD2 (5 bases). The CDR3 has 13 amino acids. V lost 2 bases and J 4 bases, leaving 8 bases between the germline ends. Germline loops: CDR1 LNHNV, CDR2 YYDKDF (reference sequence). In DNA form, the CDR3 reads TGTGCCACCAGCAGACTAGCAGGAGAGACCCAGTACTTC. This encodes CATSRLAGETQYF.

The V gene is TRBV5-1, the J gene TRBJ1-5; TRBD1 matches 10 bases. With V trimmed by 5 bases and J by 5 bases, 7 bases remained unmatched. The CDR3 runs 15 residues. The germline V gene encodes CDR1 SGHRS and CDR2 YFSETQ. CDR3 protein: CASRRGQGLDQPQHF. CDR3 sequence (DNA): TGCGCCAGCAGACGGGGACAGGGGTTGGATCAGCCCCAGCATTTT. The variable domain in full, completed from reference TRBV5-1 and TRBJ1-5, reads KAGVTQTPRYLIKTRGQQVTLSCSPISGHRSVSWYQQTPGQGLQFLFEYFSETQRNKGNFPGRFSGRQFSNSRSEMNVSTLELGDSALYLCASRRGQGLDQPQHFGDGTRLSIL.

The chain employs TRBV7-2 and TRBJ2-3; no reliable D call. V lost 6 bases and J lost 4, with 14 bases in between. This CDR3 is built from 14 residues. CDR1 is SGHTA, CDR2 FQGNSA, per germline. CDR3 protein: CASSISDPADTQYF. DNA of the CDR3: TGTGCCAGCAGTATATCAGACCCCGCAGATACGCAGTATTTT.

This clone showed up just a few times. J is TRBJ1-1 and V is TRBV14; tentative D call: TRBD1 (5 bases). Trimming shortened V by 4 bases and J by 5 bases, and 14 bases separated the two germline ends. Germline values: CDR1 SGHDN, CDR2 FVKESK. The CDR3 runs to 14 residues. The CDR3 bases are TGTGCCAGCAGCCCCCAGGGAGGTTTGACTGAAGCTTTCTTT. It is translated as CASSPQGGLTEAFF.

The chain links TRBV5-1 to TRBJ2-1; D tentatively fits TRBD1 or TRBD2 (5 bases each). The CDR3 has 15 residues. Germline CDR1 SGHRS, CDR2 YFSETQ. Trimming removed 2 bases at V and 8 bases at J, with 17 bases between. The CDR3 DNA follows: TGCGCCAGCAGCTTTGCCGGGACCCTGACGGATGAGCAGTTCTTC. Protein: CASSFAGTLTDEQFF.

The gene calls are TRBV21-1 and TRBJ2-5; TRBD1, the table's D call, was not compared with the DNA. TRBV21-1 is a listed pseudogene. This CDR3 is 16 amino acids long. The CDR3 loop reads CASSSPQGLEQETQYF. In nucleotides, the CDR3 is TGTGCCAGCAGCAGCCCACAGGGCCTGGAACAAGAGACCCAGTACTTC.

In its sample, this clone was seen a few times. J is TRBJ1-1 and V is TRBV7-9; 7 nucleotides line up with TRBD1. Trimming removed 2 bases from V and 0 bases from J; junction bases left unmatched: 6. Germline loops: CDR1 SEHNR, CDR2 FQNEAQ (reference sequence). The CDR3 has 16 residues. The CDR3: CASSLQTGLLNTEAFF. CDR3 nucleotides: TGTGCCAGCAGCTTACAGACAGGGCTGTTGAACACTGAAGCTTTCTTT.

This clone was observed a few times. The V call is TRBV7-9, the J call TRBJ2-2; 11 bases are shared with TRBD2. This CDR3 is 16 amino acids long. V gave up 8 bases and J gave up 6 bases; unmatched junction bases: 11. Germline values: CDR1 SEHNR, CDR2 FQNEAQ (reference sequence). CDR3 coding DNA: TGTGCCAGCCTCCCCCCTAGCGGGAGGTTGGCCGGGGAGCTGTTTTTT. Translation: CASLPPSGRLAGELFF. Full variable domain (rest looked up from reference TRBV7-9 and TRBJ2-2): DTGVSQNPRHKITKRGQNVTFRCDPISEHNRLYWYRQTLGQGPEFLTYFQNEAQLEKSRLLSDRFSAERPKGSFSTLEIQRTEQGDSAMYLCASLPPSGRLAGELFFGEGSRLTVL.

The chain combines TRBV28 with TRBJ2-7; D ambiguous. This CDR3 is built from 12 residues. The V and J ends lost 4 bases and 3 bases respectively, with 7 bases between them. CDR1 is MDHEN and CDR2 is SYDVKM in the germline V gene. CDR3 in DNA: TGTGCCAGCAGTTCGGAATACTACGAGCAGTACTTC. Amino acids: CASSSEYYEQYF.

The chain links TRBV30 to TRBJ1-2, with D unclear. Trimming removed 4 bases from V and 2 bases from J, with 11 bases in between. The CDR3 spans 13 residues. CDR1 and CDR2 (germline): GTSNPN, SVGIG (reference sequence). CDR3 bases: TGTGCCTGGACATGGGCACCGAACTATGGCTACACCTTC. Translation: CAWTWAPNYGYTF. Filled out from reference TRBV30 and TRBJ1-2, the complete variable domain reads SQTIHQWPATLVQPVGSPLSLECTVEGTSNPNLYWYRQAAGRGLQLLFYSVGIGQISSEVPQNLSASRPQDRQFILSSKKLLLSDSGFYLCAWTWAPNYGYTFGSGTRLTVV.

V gene TRBV10-3 combines with J gene TRBJ2-1; TRBD2 matches 11 bases. V gave up 2 bases and J gave up 5 bases; unmatched junction bases: 11. The V gene's germline CDR1 is ENHRY and CDR2 SYGVKD. The CDR3 is made up of 18 amino acids. The DNA of the CDR3 is TGTGCCATCAGTGAGGGTTTGAAGGGACTAGCGGATAACAATGAGCAGTTCTTC. Its translation is CAISEGLKGLADNNEQFF.

This chain links TRBV6-1 with TRBJ2-1; 13 positions agree with TRBD2. The germline V gene has CDR1 MNHNS and CDR2 SASEGT. V shed 1 base and J 6 bases; nucleotides not matched to a gene: 0. This CDR3 is 15 amino acids long. This CDR3 is CASSEGTSGSNEQFF. For the CDR3, the DNA is TGTGCCAGCAGTGAAGGGACTAGCGGGAGCAATGAGCAGTTCTTC.

This clone was observed a few times. The chain is built from TRBV5-1 and TRBJ2-4; 9 bases fit TRBD1. CDR3 length equals 15 residues. V gave up 0 bases and J gave up 7 bases; unmatched junction bases: 5. The V gene's germline CDR1 is SGHRS and CDR2 YFSETQ. CDR3 coding DNA: TGCGCCAGCAGCTTGGGGGACAGGGATGGGAACATTCAGTACTTC. Translating it yields CASSLGDRDGNIQYF.

The chain combines TRBV28 with TRBJ2-3; 7 nucleotides align to TRBD1. Trimming cost V 3 bases and J 2 bases; bases outside gene matches: 5. Germline loops: CDR1 MDHEN, CDR2 SYDVKM. The length of the CDR3 is 15 residues. The chain's CDR3 is CASSLGTVYTDTQYF. The CDR3 region has the DNA TGTGCCAGCAGTTTGGGGACAGTTTACACAGATACGCAGTATTTT.

This clone was seen a few times. The chain couples TRBV7-3 to TRBJ2-1; TRBD2 is a possible D gene (7 bases). The V gene lost 1 base and the J gene lost 7 bases, with 20 bases spanning the gap. This CDR3 region has 17 residues. Germline V gene lookup returns CDR1 SGHTA and CDR2 FQGTGA. CDR3 protein: CASSLRRDIGGVNEQFF. The CDR3 DNA reads as TGTGCCAGCAGCTTAAGGCGGGATATAGGGGGGGTGAATGAGCAGTTCTTC.

This chain uses TRBV6-6 with TRBJ1-2; 7 bases line up with TRBD1. The germline V gene encodes CDR1 MNHNY and CDR2 SVGAGI (reference sequence). The V and J ends lost 6 bases and 4 bases, in that order; junction bases with no gene match: 11. The CDR3 contains 15 residues. The CDR3 loop reads CASSRKVQGLYGYTF. CDR3 nucleotide sequence: TGTGCCAGCAGCCGTAAAGTACAGGGGCTCTATGGCTACACCTTC.

The gene calls are TRBV2 and TRBJ1-1; TRBD1 matches 7 bases. With V trimmed by 6 bases and J by 2 bases, 15 bases remained unmatched. The CDR3 is 17 amino acids. Per the germline V gene, CDR1 is SNHLY and CDR2 is FYNNEI. CDR3: CASRKDRTETDNTEAFF. CDR3 nucleotide sequence: TGTGCCAGCAGGAAGGACAGGACAGAGACTGATAACACTGAAGCTTTCTTT.